The present T cell receptor (beta chain) was sequenced within a study of blood T cell repertoires in COVID-19. The CDR3 loop spans 15 amino acids. Germline V gene lookup returns CDR1 SNHLY and CDR2 FYNNEI. The V gene lost 4 bases and the J gene lost 1 base, with 12 bases spanning the gap. Sequencing was performed with immunoSEQ multiplex PCR; in TCRdb, only in-frame clones are kept and a portion is missing. The sample holds about 120,000 clones, approximately 90% seen once. The sample was peripheral blood. This sequence joins TRBV2 and TRBJ2-3, with D maybe TRBD1 (6 bases). The source of this sequence is a human donor in a cohort sampled during active COVID-19. CDR3 sequence (DNA): TGTGCCAGCAGTGGTTGGGGGCTTGGCACAGATACGCAGTATTTT. Translated: CASSGWGLGTDTQYF.